These 8 T cell receptor beta chains were all obtained from the same sample, sequenced in a study of CD8 T cells in Susac syndrome (dated by TCRdb to about 2019). The receptor library was made with the immunoSEQ multiplex PCR assay. RNA was extracted using the RNeasy kit, and about 0.5 to 1 microgram was reverse transcribed with random hexamers. TCRdb handled the public reads itself, with Q25 trimming in fastp and clone calling in MiXCR, and kept productive beta chains. Identical CDR3 protein sequences are pooled into one entry, listed with their most common genes and DNA. The sample includes some 200,000 distinct CDR3 sequences, with just under 95% observed a single time. About 0.17% of the sample belongs to the ten largest clones. The sample taken for sequencing was CD8+ T cells from PBMCs. Every receptor here comes from a human donor with Susac syndrome.

The chain has TRBV7-2 and TRBJ1-4; D is unclear. The germline V gene encodes CDR1 SGHTA and CDR2 FQGNSA. Between the trimmed V and J ends, which lost 5 bases and 0 bases, there was a span of 19 bases. This CDR3 is built from 18 residues. The CDR3 sequence is CASSGVGQTIATNEKLFF. The CDR3 coding sequence is TGTGCCAGCAGCGGTGTAGGGCAGACCATTGCAACTAATGAAAAACTGTTTTTT.

The CDR3 nucleotides are TGTGCCAGCAGCTTATCAACAGGGGCGGGGTATGGCTACACCTTC. Its protein is CASSLSTGAGYGYTF. This chain links TRBV7-6 with TRBJ1-2; 7 bases line up with TRBD1. The CDR3 has 15 residues. The germline CDR1 and CDR2 sequences are SGHVS and FNYEAQ. The V segment lost 2 bases and the J segment 5 bases; nucleotides outside the gene matches: 8.

The chain uses TRBV9 and TRBJ2-5; weak D call: TRBD2 (5 bases). The CDR3 totals 13 residues. V dropped 4 bases and J dropped 7 bases, with 14 bases sitting between them. CDR1 is SGDLS and CDR2 is YYNGEE in the germline V gene. The CDR3 reads CASSTRTQATQYF. The CDR3 DNA reads TGTGCCAGCAGCACCCGGACTCAGGCGACCCAGTACTTC.

The chain carries TRBV12-3 or TRBV12-4 and TRBJ1-4; no reliable D call. V gave up 6 bases and J gave up 16 bases, with 15 bases separating them. CDR3 size: 11 residues. CDR3 sequence reads: CASRYAGTWFF. The CDR3 region has the DNA TGTGCCAGCAGATATGCCGGTACATGGTTTTTT.

The CDR3 spells CASRFSSDTQYF. The CDR3 nucleotides read TGTGCCAGCCGGTTTTCGTCGGATACGCAGTATTTT. The chain recombines TRBV13 with TRBJ2-3, with D hard to call. V lost 8 bases, J lost 6 bases, and 12 bases lay in between. This CDR3 is built from 12 residues. From germline, CDR1 is PRHDT and CDR2 FYEKMQ (reference sequence).

The chain combines TRBV27 with TRBJ1-5, with a weak D call TRBD1 (6 bases). Germline CDR1 and CDR2: MNHEY and SMNVEV (reference sequence). V lost 0 bases and J 5 bases, leaving 11 bases between the germline ends. The CDR3 covers 15 residues. CDR3 amino acids: CASSLSHRVHQPQHF. The CDR3 nucleotides read TGTGCCAGCAGTTTATCACACAGGGTGCATCAGCCCCAGCATTTT.

The chain employs TRBV6-6 and TRBJ2-1, with 8 nucleotides matching TRBD2. Germline trimming cut 5 bases from V and 7 bases from J; bases unmatched to any gene: 13. CDR3 length: 16 amino acids. Per germline, CDR1 MNHNY and CDR2 SVGAGI (reference sequence). CDR3 in DNA: TGTGCCAGCAGTCCCCCTCGGAGCGGGAGTATGAATGAGCAGTTCTTC. This codes for CASSPPRSGSMNEQFF.

The chain has TRBV30 and TRBJ2-2, with 7 bases identical to TRBD2. CDR1 is GTSNPN, CDR2 SVGIG, per germline (reference sequence). After removal of 1 base from V and 1 base from J, the junction contained 6 bases not matched to a gene. This CDR3 is built from 16 residues. CDR3: CAWSGNGGWNTGELFF. CDR3 coding DNA: TGTGCCTGGAGTGGCAACGGGGGGTGGAACACCGGGGAGCTGTTTTTT.